The 29 T cell receptor beta chains presented below share a single source sample, sequenced in a study of cytomegalovirus exposure and HLA in healthy donors. The PCR was carried out with 60 Vbeta primers and 13 Jbeta primers. Assay used: immunoSEQ multiplex PCR; TCRdb lists only in-frame clones, some missing. The sample has 150,000 to 200,000 clones; about 77% are singletons. Sample: PBMCs. The source is a woman aged 30 to 39 in good health and CMV-seropositive.

This chain uses TRBV7-2 with TRBJ1-1, with D perhaps TRBD1 (5 bases). With 8 bases removed from V and 3 bases from J, the gap between germline ends came to 19 bases. Germline assignment: CDR1 SGHTA and CDR2 FQGNSA. The CDR3 has 15 residues. CDR3 nucleotides: TGTGCCAGCCTTATCGGAACAGGAGCCCACACTGAAGCTTTCTTT. Protein: CASLIGTGAHTEAFF.

This clone was counted only a few times. The CDR3 here is CASSSAGRNQPQHF. CDR3 DNA sequence: TGTGCCAGCAGCTCGGCGGGGCGGAATCAGCCCCAGCATTTT. The chain carries TRBV28 and TRBJ1-5; tentatively, D is TRBD1 (5 bases). Deletions cut 6 bases from V and 4 bases from J, with 13 bases between. The CDR3 spans 14 residues. CDR1 and CDR2 (germline): MDHEN, SYDVKM.

The chain has TRBV7-2 and TRBJ1-1; TRBD1 is a possible D gene (6 bases). Between the trimmed V and J ends, which lost 2 bases and 2 bases, there was a span of 15 bases. The CDR3 has 16 amino acids. Per the germline V gene, CDR1 is SGHTA and CDR2 is FQGNSA. The CDR3 nucleotides are TGTGCCAGCAGCTTAATGAGGACAGCCCTTAACACTGAAGCTTTCTTT. Amino acids: CASSLMRTALNTEAFF.

The genes are TRBV9 and TRBJ1-3; 7 bases agree with TRBD1. Germline loops: CDR1 SGDLS, CDR2 YYNGEE. The length of the CDR3 is 15 residues. The trim removed 1 base at V and 4 bases at J, leaving 5 bases unmatched. The CDR3 here is CASSVRGGSGNTIYF. DNA for the CDR3: TGTGCCAGCAGCGTAAGAGGGGGCTCCGGAAACACCATATATTTT.

The chain recombines TRBV6-1 with TRBJ1-1; 9 bases align to TRBD1. CDR1 is MNHNS and CDR2 is SASEGT in the germline V gene. The V gene end was trimmed by 4 bases and the J gene end by 6 bases; junction bases not matched to a gene: 12. This CDR3 contains 16 residues. Here the CDR3 DNA reads TGTGCCAGCAGTGTGGGACAGGGCGCGCGATCCGCTGAAGCTTTCTTT. As protein: CASSVGQGARSAEAFF.

This clone came up once. The genes are TRBV4-3 and TRBJ2-1; TRBD1 is a possible D gene (6 bases). The CDR3 runs to 17 residues. The V and J ends lost 0 bases and 8 bases respectively, with 20 bases between them. CDR1 and CDR2 (germline): LGHNA, YSLEER. Here the CDR3 DNA reads TGCGCCAGCAGCCAAGATTCCACAGGGCGGTTACAGCATGAGCAGTTCTTC. Protein product: CASSQDSTGRLQHEQFF.

This clone occurred once. The chain joins TRBV4-3 to TRBJ2-5; D gene ambiguous. The CDR3 runs to 15 residues. Germline V gives CDR1 LGHNA, CDR2 YSLEER. Trimming took 3 bases from V and 2 from J, leaving 13 bases between them. In DNA form, the CDR3 reads TGCGCCAGCAGCCATGTTTTAAGCGCACAAGAGACCCAGTACTTC. Translated: CASSHVLSAQETQYF.

This clone was counted only a few times. The chain is built from TRBV28 and TRBJ1-1; 7 bases agree with TRBD1. CDR1 and CDR2 (germline): MDHEN, SYDVKM. V gave up 5 bases and J gave up 1 base; unmatched junction bases: 4. The CDR3 runs to 14 residues. CDR3 nucleotide sequence: TGTGCCAGCAGTCTAGGACAGGAGAACACTGAAGCTTTCTTT. It encodes CASSLGQENTEAFF.

The V gene is TRBV10-2, the J gene TRBJ1-4; D unresolved. Trimming left V 0 bases short and J 0 bases short, with 11 bases between. The CDR3 is 17 amino acids. Germline lookup yields CDR1 WSHSY and CDR2 SAAADI. For the CDR3, the DNA is TGCGCCAGCAGTGAGTCAAAACGCGGCTCAACTAATGAAAAACTGTTTTTT. It is translated as CASSESKRGSTNEKLFF.

As to this clone: The junction and the germline gene differ at one end; a read error may be behind it. The chain has TRBV11-2 and TRBJ2-7, with 8 nucleotides matching TRBD1. Germline values: CDR1 SGHAT, CDR2 FQNNGV. CDR3 length: 13 amino acids. CDR3 bases: TGTGCCAGCAGCGCACTGACACGGACAGGGCCATCCTTC. It is translated as CASSALTRTGPSF.

This clone has just a few counts. This sequence joins TRBV5-6 and TRBJ2-3; 9 nucleotides match TRBD2. The CDR3 is made up of 17 amino acids. CDR1 is SGHDT, CDR2 YYEEEE, per germline. Germline trimming cut 2 bases from V and 2 bases from J; bases unmatched to any gene: 9. The CDR3 DNA reads TGTGCCAGCAGCTTCTTCGGTCTAGCGGGAACCACAGATACGCAGTATTTT. Protein: CASSFFGLAGTTDTQYF. Based on the CDR3 plus reference TRBV5-6 and TRBJ2-3, the full variable domain is DAGVTQSPTHLIKTRGQQVTLRCSPKSGHDTVSWYQQALGQGPQFIFQYYEEEERQRGNFPDRFSGHQFPNYSSELNVNALLLGDSALYLCASSFFGLAGTTDTQYFGPGTRLTVL.

V gene TRBV5-6 combines with J gene TRBJ2-7; TRBD1 agrees at 8 bases. Trimming at V came to 2 bases and at J to 4 bases, leaving 5 bases not matched to a gene. Germline V CDR1 and CDR2: SGHDT, YYEEEE. There are 14 residues in the CDR3. This chain's CDR3 is CASSFGQGSYEQYF. CDR3 nucleotide sequence: TGTGCCAGCAGCTTCGGACAGGGTAGTTACGAGCAGTACTTC.

With respect to this clone: In the same sample, other DNA sequences code for this CDR3. The chain joins TRBV27 to TRBJ2-3; D might be TRBD2 (5 bases). The V end lost 5 bases, the J end lost 5 bases, and 11 bases lay between the germline ends. CDR3 size: 13 residues. The germline CDR1 and CDR2 sequences are MNHEY and SMNVEV (reference sequence). The DNA of the CDR3 is TGTGCCAGCAGTCTCGACGGGGTAGATACGCAGTATTTT. This encodes CASSLDGVDTQYF.

This clone was picked up a small number of times. The gene calls are TRBV7-8 and TRBJ1-4; 7 bases align to TRBD1. Looked up from germline, CDR1 is SGHVS and CDR2 is FQNEAQ. The J segment lost 8 bases and the V segment lost 4 bases, leaving 13 bases of the junction unmatched. There are 16 residues in the CDR3. The CDR3 loop reads CASSSTRGRVGEKLFF. The CDR3 DNA sequence: TGTGCCAGCAGCTCCACAAGGGGGCGGGTAGGGGAAAAACTGTTTTTT.

The V call is TRBV27, the J call TRBJ2-5; D remains unclear. Per the germline V gene, CDR1 is MNHEY and CDR2 is SMNVEV (reference sequence). The CDR3 length is 14 residues. Trimming shortened V by 1 base and J by 2 bases, and 8 bases separated the two germline ends. CDR3 nucleotide sequence: TGTGCCAGCAGTTTATTTCCAGGACAAGAGACCCAGTACTTC. The encoded protein is CASSLFPGQETQYF.

The V gene is TRBV7-9, the J gene TRBJ2-1; D is perhaps TRBD2 (5 bases). V dropped 0 bases and J dropped 9 bases, with 6 bases sitting between them. The CDR3 totals 12 residues. Looked up from germline, CDR1 is SEHNR and CDR2 is FQNEAQ (reference sequence). The CDR3 here is CASSLAEGEQFF. The CDR3 DNA reads as TGTGCCAGCAGCTTAGCCGAGGGTGAGCAGTTCTTC.

V gene TRBV7-9 combines with J gene TRBJ2-7, with 8 bases that match TRBD2. The V gene's germline CDR1 is SEHNR and CDR2 FQNEAQ (reference sequence). The CDR3 sequence is 18 residues long. Unmatched junction bases numbered 16, after V lost 5 bases and J lost 1 base. CDR3 amino acids: CASSPGGTSQRSSYEQYF. The CDR3 DNA reads TGTGCCAGCAGCCCAGGCGGGACTAGTCAGAGGAGTTCCTACGAGCAGTACTTC.

CDR3 nucleotide sequence: TGTGCCAGCGCGCGCTTACCCTACGAGCAGTACTTC. This sequence encodes CASARLPYEQYF. The chain joins TRBV27 to TRBJ2-7; D not certain. CDR1 is MNHEY, CDR2 SMNVEV, per germline (reference sequence). This CDR3 region has 12 residues. Trimming pared 8 bases from V and 2 bases from J, leaving 10 bases between.

This clone came up once. The chain links TRBV7-2 to TRBJ1-1, with D perhaps matching TRBD1 (5 bases). The CDR3 is made up of 14 amino acids. Germline loops: CDR1 SGHTA, CDR2 FQGNSA. Trimming took off 6 bases at V and 3 bases at J, with 14 bases between the two ends. The CDR3 loop is CASSWRGGDTEAFF. The CDR3 DNA reads as TGTGCCAGCAGTTGGAGGGGTGGGGACACTGAAGCTTTCTTT.

The gene calls are TRBV27 and TRBJ2-5; 10 bases line up with TRBD1. CDR1 MNHEY and CDR2 SMNVEV come from the germline V gene (reference sequence). The CDR3 runs 13 residues. The junction had 1 base not matched to a gene; V was cut back by 3 bases and J by 6 bases. In DNA form, the CDR3 reads TGTGCCAGCAGTTTGGACAGGGGGAAGACCCAGTACTTC. It yields the protein CASSLDRGKTQYF.

The V gene is TRBV7-9, the J gene TRBJ1-1; 7 nucleotides match TRBD1. J was trimmed by 1 base and V by 5 bases; bases with no gene match: 13. From germline, CDR1 is SEHNR and CDR2 FQNEAQ (reference sequence). This CDR3 spans 17 amino acids. The CDR3 DNA is TGTGCCAGCAGCCGAAGGACAGGTCTTATTAAGAACACTGAAGCTTTCTTT. Encoded protein: CASSRRTGLIKNTEAFF.

The chain uses TRBV4-1 and TRBJ1-5, with a tentative D call TRBD1 (6 bases). The V end lost 4 bases, the J end lost 7 bases, and 20 bases lay between the germline ends. The CDR3 extends over 16 amino acids. CDR1 and CDR2 (germline): MGHRA, YSYEKL. CDR3 sequence: CASSLQGSGVEQPQHF. In nucleotides, the CDR3 is TGCGCCAGCAGCCTTCAAGGGTCAGGGGTTGAGCAGCCCCAGCATTTT.

CDR3 in amino acids: CASSQPSGRSDTQYF. In nucleotides, the CDR3 is TGTGCCAGCAGCCAGCCTAGCGGGCGCTCAGATACGCAGTATTTT. This chain connects TRBV14 to TRBJ2-3, with 8 positions matching TRBD2. The J segment lost 4 bases and the V segment lost 3 bases, leaving 6 bases of the junction unmatched. Germline lookup yields CDR1 SGHDN and CDR2 FVKESK. This CDR3 is 15 amino acids long. Drawing the rest from reference TRBV14 and TRBJ2-3, the complete variable domain is EAGVTQFPSHSVIEKGQTVTLRCDPISGHDNLYWYRRVMGKEIKFLLHFVKESKQDESGMPNNRFLAERTGGTYSTLKVQPAELEDSGVYFCASSQPSGRSDTQYFGPGTRLTVL.

V usage is TRBV2 and J usage is TRBJ1-4; D might be TRBD1 (5 bases). The V end lost 5 bases, the J end lost 8 bases, and 15 bases lay between the germline ends. Germline CDR1 SNHLY, CDR2 FYNNEI. This CDR3 contains 14 residues. In DNA form, the CDR3 reads TGTGCCAGCAGTCCTCAGGGTCTAATGGAAAAACTGTTTTTT. Protein sequence: CASSPQGLMEKLFF.

This clone was seen more than once but under ten times. This chain connects TRBV5-1 to TRBJ2-7; no clear D. V lost 4 bases and J 2 bases, leaving 7 bases between the germline ends. The CDR3 spans 12 residues. Germline CDR1 reads SGHRS; CDR2 reads YFSETQ. The CDR3 is CASSPDTYEQYF. CDR3 DNA sequence: TGCGCCAGCAGCCCTGACACCTACGAGCAGTACTTC.

This clone was detected only once. The CDR3 is CASSLSRTGNILGDTQYF. CDR3 DNA sequence: TGTGCCAGCAGTTTATCCCGGACAGGGAACATCCTGGGGGATACGCAGTATTTT. J is TRBJ2-3 and V is TRBV27; 8 nucleotides align to TRBD1. The CDR3 contains 18 residues. CDR1 and CDR2 (germline): MNHEY, SMNVEV (reference sequence). V shed 0 bases and J 6 bases; nucleotides not matched to a gene: 14.

This clone was recorded once. This chain uses TRBV7-6 with TRBJ2-5, with TRBD2 as a possible D gene (6 bases). V was trimmed by 0 bases and J by 7 bases, leaving 6 bases between them. Germline CDR1 reads SGHVS; CDR2 reads FNYEAQ. The CDR3 has 12 amino acids. In DNA, the CDR3 is TGTGCCAGCAGCTTAGCGGGAGGGACCCAGTACTTC. Its translation is CASSLAGGTQYF.

The genes are TRBV28 and TRBJ2-5; perhaps TRBD2 as D (6 bases). Trimming took off 6 bases at V and 2 bases at J, with 19 bases between the two ends. Germline V CDR1 and CDR2: MDHEN, SYDVKM. This CDR3 contains 16 residues. CDR3 amino acids: CASRAQGAGVQETQYF. For the CDR3, the DNA is TGTGCCAGCAGGGCCCAAGGAGCGGGCGTTCAAGAGACCCAGTACTTC. The variable domain in full, completed from reference TRBV28 and TRBJ2-5, reads DVKVTQSSRYLVKRTGEKVFLECVQDMDHENMFWYRQDPGLGLRLIYFSYDVKMKEKGDIPEGYSVSREKKERFSLILESASTNQTSMYLCASRAQGAGVQETQYFGPGTRLLVL.

On this clone itself: Its ends do not fully match the called genes, so a read error is possible. The chain recombines TRBV7-8 with TRBJ1-5; a weak D match, TRBD1 (6 bases). CDR3 length: 14 residues. Germline CDR1 SGHVS, CDR2 FQNEAQ. The CDR3 region is CATSRIGGNQPQHF. The CDR3 DNA sequence: TGTGCCACCAGCCGCATAGGGGGAAATCAGCCCCAGCATTTT.